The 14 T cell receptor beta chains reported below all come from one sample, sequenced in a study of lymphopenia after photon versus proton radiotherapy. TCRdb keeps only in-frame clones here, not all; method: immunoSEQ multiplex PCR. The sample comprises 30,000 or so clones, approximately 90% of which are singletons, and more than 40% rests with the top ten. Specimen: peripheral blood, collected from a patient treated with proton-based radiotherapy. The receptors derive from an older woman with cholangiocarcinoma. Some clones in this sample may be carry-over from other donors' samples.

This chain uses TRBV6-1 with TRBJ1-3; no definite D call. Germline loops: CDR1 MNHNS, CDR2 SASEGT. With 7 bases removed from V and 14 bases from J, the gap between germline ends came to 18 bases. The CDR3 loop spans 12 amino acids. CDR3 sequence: CASTDAPQTVYF. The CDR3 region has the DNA TGTGCCAGCACCGACGCCCCACAGACCGTATATTTT.

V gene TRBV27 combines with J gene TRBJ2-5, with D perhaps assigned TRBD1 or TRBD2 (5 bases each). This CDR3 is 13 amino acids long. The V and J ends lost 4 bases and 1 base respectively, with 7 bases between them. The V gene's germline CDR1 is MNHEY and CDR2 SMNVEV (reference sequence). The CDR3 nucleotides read TGTGCCAGCAGTTCGGGACGCCAAGAGACCCAGTACTTC. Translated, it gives CASSSGRQETQYF.

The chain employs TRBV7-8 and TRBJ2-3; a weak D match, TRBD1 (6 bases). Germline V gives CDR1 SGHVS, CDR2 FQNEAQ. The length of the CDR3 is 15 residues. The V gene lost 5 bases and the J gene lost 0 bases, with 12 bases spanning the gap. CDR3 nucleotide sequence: TGTGCCAGCAGCAAGGGGACACCTAGCACAGATACGCAGTATTTT. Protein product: CASSKGTPSTDTQYF.

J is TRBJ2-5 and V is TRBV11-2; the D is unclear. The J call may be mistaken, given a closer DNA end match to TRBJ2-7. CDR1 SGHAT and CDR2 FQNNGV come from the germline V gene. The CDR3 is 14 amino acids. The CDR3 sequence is CASSLLAHTYEQYF. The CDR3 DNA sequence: TGTGCCAGCAGCTTATTGGCACACACCTACGAGCAGTACTTC.

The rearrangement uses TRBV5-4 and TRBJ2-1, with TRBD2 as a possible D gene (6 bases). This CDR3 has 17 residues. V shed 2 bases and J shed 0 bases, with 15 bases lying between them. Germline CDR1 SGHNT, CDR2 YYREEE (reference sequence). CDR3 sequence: CASSLTFGGGSYNEQFF. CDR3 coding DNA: TGTGCCAGCAGCTTAACATTTGGGGGAGGCTCCTACAATGAGCAGTTCTTC.

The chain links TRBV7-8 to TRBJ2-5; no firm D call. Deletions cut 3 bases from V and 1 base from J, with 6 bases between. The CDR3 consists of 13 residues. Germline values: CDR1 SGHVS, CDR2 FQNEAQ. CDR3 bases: TGTGCCAGCAGCTTCTCCGGCCAAGAGACCCAGTACTTC. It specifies CASSFSGQETQYF.

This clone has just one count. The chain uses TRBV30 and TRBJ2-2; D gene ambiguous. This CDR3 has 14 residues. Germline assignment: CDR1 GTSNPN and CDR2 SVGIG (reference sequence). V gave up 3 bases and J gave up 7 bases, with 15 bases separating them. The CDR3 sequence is CAWRSGPLVGELFF. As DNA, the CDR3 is TGTGCCTGGAGGTCCGGACCACTCGTCGGGGAGCTGTTTTTT.

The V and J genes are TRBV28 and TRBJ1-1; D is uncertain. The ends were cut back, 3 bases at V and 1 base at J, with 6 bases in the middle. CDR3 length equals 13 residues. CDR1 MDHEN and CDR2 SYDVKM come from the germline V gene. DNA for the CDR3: TGTGCCAGCAGTTTTAATAGGAACACTGAAGCTTTCTTT. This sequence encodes CASSFNRNTEAFF.

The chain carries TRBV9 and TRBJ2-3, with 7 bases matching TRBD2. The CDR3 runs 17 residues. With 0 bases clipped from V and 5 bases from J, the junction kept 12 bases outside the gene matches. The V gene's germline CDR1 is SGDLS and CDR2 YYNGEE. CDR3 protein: CASSVVGTAGELDTQYF. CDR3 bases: TGTGCCAGCAGCGTAGTGGGCACGGCGGGAGAGTTAGATACGCAGTATTTT.

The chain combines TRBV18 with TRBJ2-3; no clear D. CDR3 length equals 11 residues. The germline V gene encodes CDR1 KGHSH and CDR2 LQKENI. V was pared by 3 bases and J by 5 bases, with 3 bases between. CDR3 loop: CASSPGDTQYF. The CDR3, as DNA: TGTGCCAGCTCACCGGGAGATACGCAGTATTTT.

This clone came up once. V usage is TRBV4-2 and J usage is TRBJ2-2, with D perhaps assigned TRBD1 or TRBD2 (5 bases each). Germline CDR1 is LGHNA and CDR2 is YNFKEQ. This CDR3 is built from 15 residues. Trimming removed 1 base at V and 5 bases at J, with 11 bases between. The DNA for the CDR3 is TGTGCCAGCAGCCAAGTGGGGGAGTGGACCGGGGAGCTGTTTTTT. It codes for CASSQVGEWTGELFF.

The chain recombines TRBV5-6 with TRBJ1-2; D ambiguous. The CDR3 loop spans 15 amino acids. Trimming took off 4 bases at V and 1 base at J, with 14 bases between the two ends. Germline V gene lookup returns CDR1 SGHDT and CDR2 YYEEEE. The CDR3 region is CASSPKFLFNYGYTF. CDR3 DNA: TGTGCCAGCAGCCCAAAGTTTCTATTTAACTATGGCTACACCTTC.

The CDR3 region has the DNA TGTGCCAGCAGCTTCGACTCTCCTCTGTACAATGAGCAGTTCTTC. Its protein product is CASSFDSPLYNEQFF. This chain joins TRBV7-8 and TRBJ2-1; no definite D call. This CDR3 has 15 residues. Germline assignment: CDR1 SGHVS and CDR2 FQNEAQ. V dropped 3 bases and J dropped 4 bases, with 13 bases sitting between them.

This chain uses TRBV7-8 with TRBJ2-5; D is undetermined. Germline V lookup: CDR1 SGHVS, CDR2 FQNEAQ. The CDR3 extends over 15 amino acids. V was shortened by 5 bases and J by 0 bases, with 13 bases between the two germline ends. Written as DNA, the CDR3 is TGTGCCAGCAGCCGTTTCGACGGAGACCAAGAGACCCAGTACTTC. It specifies CASSRFDGDQETQYF.